The entry below gives a single TCR beta chain sequence along with its context. This clonotype was counted only a few times. It lacks a known antigen. Base-call qualities are not available, and no considerably larger clone is one nucleotide away. The data are from a study of T cells in Graves' hyperthyroidism and ophthalmopathy (dated by TCRdb to about 2019). About the investigation overall: Peripheral blood was sampled at the time of initial diagnosis, prior to any treatment. After blood sampling, hyperthyroidism patients were treated with methimazole at a starting dose of 30 mg daily, and ophthalmopathy patients were treated with high-dose intravenous methylprednisolone. The 100 discovery patients were divided at random into training and test sets in a 7:3 ratio. An independent validation cohort of fewer than 20 hyperthyroidism patients and approximately 16 patients who later progressed to ophthalmopathy tested prospective prediction of ophthalmopathy. The study also compared thyroid tissue and blood T-cell repertoires from about six Graves' hyperthyroidism patients. To identify TCR V-J signatures that set the groups apart, the researchers used a discovery cohort of approximately 98 patients, made up of some 41 with Graves' ophthalmopathy and around 58 with stable Graves' hyperthyroidism. The paper describes TCR Vbeta CDR3 sequencing of 140 or so peripheral blood samples, made up of some 40 ophthalmopathy patients, some 80 hyperthyroidism patients and roughly 17 progressor patients.

Moderately to severely active disease, a Clinical Activity Score of at least 3, a NOSPECS grade of at least 4, and a duration under 3 months were present in ophthalmopathy patients. The study excluded patients with uncontrolled infections, other autoimmune diseases, pregnancy or lactation. Diagnoses relied on clinical symptoms, serum thyroxine and TRAb, thyroid ultrasound and orbital computed tomography. Ficoll-Paque density gradient centrifugation was used to isolate PBMCs from 8.5 to 10 ml of fresh peripheral blood. Trizol reagent was used to extract total RNA, and RNA quality was then checked on an Agilent 2100 Bioanalyzer. Overall study results and their limits: Most expanded thyroid clonotypes (frequency above 0.001) were also detected in blood, suggesting blood repertoires may reflect thyroid immune responses. Sample size was not statistically predetermined, and blinding of investigators to group allocation was not performed. In validation, the model predicted progression to ophthalmopathy a median of approximately 6.6 months before onset, with over 55% sensitivity and 72.22% specificity. A model built on a 13 V-J signature distinguished ophthalmopathy from stable hyperthyroidism, reaching about 88% sensitivity and around 81% specificity in cross-validation and 80%/75% in testing.

Amplification of TCR beta CDR3 regions was carried out from RNA transcripts. A first-round RT-PCR of the TCR CDR3 used the HTBI primer set with the Qiagen OneStep RT-PCR kit. The libraries were constructed in a second round of multiplex PCR and then size-selected and purified. Sequencing of the libraries was done on an Illumina HiSeq2000 using paired-end 100 bp reads. The paper's data handling went like this. SOAPnuke was used to process the raw data, removing reads that contained adapters or uncalled bases, had a mean Phred below 15, or lacked an exact match to the constant primer or identifier. High-quality paired reads were merged with COPE v1.2.5, and unique nucleotide sequences were defined as clonotypes. MiTCR v1.1 was used to align clonotypes to the IMGT TRBV, TRBD and TRBJ reference segments. Only V-J combinations with frequency above 0.0001, covering about 99% of repertoires, were analysed. A TCS score was defined as the ratio of F50 (clonal expansion) to E x V (chaos), with BLOSUM62-based TCRdist applied between CDR3 peptides within each V-J. Welch's t-statistics and random forest reduced several hundred V-J features to about 13, which were used in a naive Bayes classifier (R e1071). TCRdb ran its own pipeline on the public reads, namely fastp trimming at Q25 and MiXCR clone calling, and kept in-frame beta chains. Identical CDR3 proteins give one entry, which carries the most common genes and DNA. The V and J calls follow TCRdb's processing rather than the paper's. The sample has approximately 600,000 distinct CDR3 sequences on record, around 21% of them singletons. The top ten clonotypes cover about 34% of the sample.

The sequencing input was blood. The sequence came from a man aged 25 to 45 with Graves' ophthalmopathy.

This receptor has the CDR3 CASRTGGNNQPQHF. The nucleotide sequence is TGTGCCAGCAGGACGGGGGGGAACAATCAGCCCCAGCATTTT. Here the chain combines TRBV6-1 and TRBJ1-5; the best D guess is TRBD1, with 5 bases matching. The CDR3 runs 14 amino acids, cysteine and phenylalanine included. CDR3 DNA is the only sequence kept; it has 42 bases, read in frame from the first base. The CDR1 and CDR2 encoded by the germline V gene are MNHNS and SASEGT. V is pared back by 6 bases and J by 3 bases, with 12 bases lying between the germline termini.